This T cell receptor beta chain was identified in a study of graft-versus-host responses after intestinal transplantation. Turning to the study itself: Tacrolimus plus steroids were given to all recipients for 3 to 4 years, preceded by anti-thymocyte globulin induction.

The CDR3 length is 14 residues. The germline gives CDR1 SGHVS, CDR2 FQNEAQ. The junction had 4 bases not matched to a gene; V was cut back by 4 bases and J by 7 bases. As regards this clone: The antigen remains undetermined.

Repertoires were generated with immunoSEQ multiplex PCR, while TCRdb's copy carries only in-frame clones and drops some. The data contain more than 65,000 clones, about nine tenths of them seen just once; the ten biggest clones take up around 0.44%. Findings and caveats of the study: Analysis identified GvH clones in recipient marrow, with some appearing first in ileum or blood.

Sequenced material: unstimulated CD8+ T cells sorted from spleen or lymph node cells, taken before transplant. V is TRBV7-8 and J is TRBJ1-4; 9 nucleotides line up with TRBD1. This receptor was obtained from a human donor who was the organ donor for an intestinal transplant. In DNA, the CDR3 is TGTGCCAGCAGCTCGGGACAGGGAGGTGAAAAACTGTTTTTT. It yields the protein CASSSGQGGEKLFF.